The sequence of this T cell receptor (beta chain) was determined in a study of blood T cells in healthy people across ages (dated by TCRdb to the mid-2010s). Regarding the research as a whole: In model experiments, template switching captured roughly one uniquely barcoded TCR beta cDNA molecule for every two T cells. The study measured age-related changes in TCR beta repertoire diversity using deep sequencing normalized with unique cDNA molecular identifiers. The donors were divided into four age groups: young (average approximately 17 years), middle-aged (about 40), aged (approximately 64) and long-lived (approximately 74). To avoid experimental bias, donors of different ages were spread randomly across the sequencing lanes. The study analyzed two additional independent replicas of 1 million unique cDNA reads from the same blood draw for two donors, one aged 18 to 30 and one aged 80 or older. General conclusions and limits of the study: Estimates of total diversity based on one million sequenced T cells were considered lower bounds and underestimates. Because profiling used bulk unsorted PBMCs, naive and antigen-experienced compartments could not be compared conclusively. Donor CMV infection status was unknown, potentially confounding age-related changes in expanded clonotypes. Compared with the aged group, more naive CD4+ T cells, fewer expanded clones and increased TCR diversity were shown by the long-lived group, suggesting age selection. As age increased, observed TCR beta diversity per million T cells dropped in a roughly linear way, and a significant reduction was already evident by age about 40. A strong correlation was found between observed TCR beta diversity and the percentage of naive T cells measured by flow cytometry.

In regard to this clonotype: This clone's antigen is unknown. It has no much larger one-base neighbor in the sample; base qualities were not kept.

Library generation was performed with 5' RACE. Reads for this sample came from an Illumina HiSeq 2500. The second PCR ran for roughly 7 to 11 cycles and used a J-beta primer mix along with a sample-barcoded 5' primer. Each TCR beta cDNA molecule received a unique molecular identifier from a template-switch 5' adaptor carrying 12 random nucleotides. Each sample yielded at least 2.5 million CDR3-containing paired-end reads. The Mint cDNA synthesis kit, primed by a TRBC-specific oligonucleotide, was used to synthesize first-strand cDNA from all RNA. Following uracil-DNA glycosylase treatment, a first 18-cycle PCR with universal primers M1SS and BC2_uni_R was performed on all cDNA. The published analysis was carried out like this. For normalization, 1 million high-quality reads, each with a distinct molecular identifier, were randomly selected from each sample. Instead of being binned into consensus sequences, reads that shared molecular identifiers were thrown out. MiTCR, run with a Q25 quality threshold and the strictest error-elimination algorithm, handled CDR3 identification, clonotype clustering and error correction. Lower-bound total TCR beta diversity was estimated with a nonparametric unseen species model using Euler transformation. Using fastp at Q25 and MiXCR, TCRdb reprocessed the public reads and kept productive beta chains. Entries that share a CDR3 protein sequence are merged under the most common genes and DNA. TCRdb assigned the V and J calls; the authors' analysis was not used. This sample is represented by about 1 million distinct CDR3 sequences; 45% of them were singletons. The ten top clones hold approximately 17% of the sample.

Relative to germline, V is missing 5 bases and J is missing 8 bases, with 12 bases of the junction outside any gene match. The CDR3 has 15 amino acids, counting the end cysteine and phenylalanine. This entry keeps only the CDR3 DNA: 45 bases, framed from base 1. The germline V gene supplies CDR1 SGHVS and CDR2 FNYEAQ. Donors were 35 to 40 systemically healthy Caucasian individuals from Russia aged roughly 6 to 90 years. Around 10 milliliters of peripheral blood were collected from each donor into EDTA-treated Vacutainer tubes. PBMCs were isolated by Ficoll-Paque density-gradient centrifugation, with at least 7 million obtained per sample. Total RNA, at least 5.5 micrograms per sample, was extracted from PBMCs with Trizol reagent. The percentages of naive CD45RAhigh/CD27high T cells were determined by flow cytometry on a PBMC aliquot from every donor.

The receptor was isolated from a woman in her sixties in good health. The rearranged segments are TRBV7-6 and TRBJ2-3; TRBD2 matches 8 bases in the middle. The sequenced material came from blood. The CDR3 here reads CASSLWREAGGTQYF. The DNA reads TGTGCCAGCAGCCTATGGCGGGAGGCCGGGGGTACGCAGTATTTT.